These 19 T cell receptor beta chains originate from one sample sequenced in a study of T-cell reconstitution after alpha-beta-depleted transplantation in children. A library of TCRbeta sequences, prepared with unique molecular identifiers, was generated. TCRdb redid the calling of the PCR reads with MiXCR, one entry per CDR3 protein. The data contain 100,000 or so distinct CDR3 sequences, less than 15% of them singletons. The input for sequencing was PBMCs from the stem cell graft donor, taken from the stem cell graft. The receptor source for this set is a human donor who donated a stem cell graft to a child with inherited bone marrow failure.

This clonotype appeared many times. J is TRBJ2-1 and V is TRBV4-2; 16 bases are a match to TRBD2. CDR1 and CDR2 from the germline V gene are LGHNA and YNFKEQ. The J segment lost 1 base and the V segment lost 4 bases, leaving 4 bases of the junction unmatched. The CDR3 runs to 18 residues. CDR3 region: CASSPGLAGGLSYNEQFF. In DNA form, the CDR3 reads TGTGCCAGCAGCCCGGGACTAGCGGGAGGGCTTTCCTACAATGAGCAGTTCTTC.

This clonotype was detected ten times or more. This sequence joins TRBV20-1 and TRBJ2-7, with 9 positions matching TRBD2. The CDR3 is made up of 14 amino acids. The V gene end was trimmed by 6 bases and the J gene end by 2 bases; junction bases not matched to a gene: 8. Germline V gives CDR1 DFQATT, CDR2 SNEGSKA (reference sequence). The CDR3 sequence: CSASRSGGPYEQYF. CDR3 coding DNA: TGCAGTGCCTCCCGTAGCGGGGGTCCCTACGAGCAGTACTTC.

The sample holds many counts of this clonotype. The V call is TRBV20-1, the J call TRBJ2-1, with 9 bases fitting TRBD2. Germline loops: CDR1 DFQATT, CDR2 SNEGSKA (reference sequence). With V trimmed by 6 bases and J by 9 bases, 12 bases remained unmatched. The CDR3 covers 14 residues. The CDR3 protein is CSAPRWTSVGEQFF. The CDR3 DNA sequence: TGCAGTGCCCCCAGGTGGACTAGCGTCGGTGAGCAGTTCTTC.

The table lists this clonotype with many counts. The gene calls are TRBV20-1 and TRBJ1-5; D may be TRBD1 (5 bases). Germline-derived CDR1 and CDR2 are DFQATT and SNEGSKA (reference sequence). The CDR3 totals 15 residues. The V and J ends lost 3 bases and 2 bases respectively, with 14 bases between them. Here the CDR3 reads CSASNRKLGNQPQHF. The CDR3 bases are TGCAGTGCTAGCAACAGGAAGCTCGGCAATCAGCCCCAGCATTTT.

This clonotype was recorded many times. The chain is built from TRBV3-1 and TRBJ1-6; TRBD1 matches at 7 bases. The ends lost 4 bases at V and 9 bases at J; junction bases unmatched: 12. The CDR3 is 16 residues long. Germline CDR1 LGHDT, CDR2 YNNKEL (reference sequence). The CDR3 is CASSRDSGAEGSPLHF. CDR3 DNA sequence: TGTGCCAGCAGCCGGGACAGCGGGGCTGAAGGTTCACCCCTCCACTTT.

This clonotype was counted at least ten times. As DNA, the CDR3 is TGTGCCTGGAGGCTGACAGGGAGTTGGGACACTGAAGCTTTCTTT. This codes for CAWRLTGSWDTEAFF. This rearrangement joins TRBV30 to TRBJ1-1; 7 bases fit TRBD1. There are 15 residues in the CDR3. CDR1 is GTSNPN, CDR2 SVGIG, per germline (reference sequence). V gave up 3 bases and J gave up 3 bases; unmatched junction bases: 10.

There are many counts of this clonotype. The chain is built from TRBV19 and TRBJ2-3; D is unresolved. This CDR3 has 13 amino acids. The germline V gene encodes CDR1 LNHDA and CDR2 SQIVND (reference sequence). Trimming pared 5 bases from V and 5 bases from J, leaving 11 bases between. CDR3 in DNA: TGTGCCAGTAGTTCACAGTCAAGAGATACGCAGTATTTT. Residues: CASSSQSRDTQYF.

This clonotype was counted many times. The chain combines TRBV6-5 with TRBJ1-2; D may be TRBD1 (5 bases). Deletions cut 3 bases from V and 2 bases from J, with 10 bases between. The CDR3 is 14 amino acids. Germline CDR1 MNHEY, CDR2 SVGAGI. CDR3 residues: CASSYGGANYGYTF. CDR3 coding DNA: TGTGCCAGCAGTTATGGAGGGGCAAACTATGGCTACACCTTC.

The sample holds many counts of this clonotype. The chain is built from TRBV20-1 and TRBJ1-2, with 9 bases fitting TRBD1. Trimming cost V 0 bases and J 7 bases; bases outside gene matches: 6. This CDR3 has 14 residues. Germline V gene data show CDR1 as DFQATT and CDR2 as SNEGSKA (reference sequence). The CDR3 is CSARDLQGAGGYTF. The DNA of the CDR3 is TGCAGTGCTAGAGATTTACAGGGGGCAGGTGGCTACACCTTC.

This clonotype was seen repeatedly, ten times or more. The chain recombines TRBV4-3 with TRBJ2-2, with D perhaps TRBD1 or TRBD2 (5 bases each). This CDR3 comprises 16 residues. Germline CDR1 and CDR2: LGHNA and YSLEER. V gave up 4 bases and J gave up 1 base, with 13 bases separating them. CDR3 sequence reads: CASSPRGAGNTGELFF. The CDR3 region has the DNA TGCGCCAGCAGCCCTAGAGGGGCGGGGAACACCGGGGAGCTGTTTTTT.

This clonotype was observed many times. V is TRBV9 and J is TRBJ1-6; no firm D call. Germline lookup yields CDR1 SGDLS and CDR2 YYNGEE. The length of the CDR3 is 14 residues. The ends were cut back, 6 bases at V and 7 bases at J, with 14 bases in the middle. In DNA form, the CDR3 reads TGTGCCAGCACCGTCGGGCCCCTAAATTCACCCCTCCACTTT. Protein product: CASTVGPLNSPLHF.

The table lists this clonotype with many counts. V gene TRBV2 combines with J gene TRBJ2-1; TRBD2 matches at 10 bases. Germline trimming cut 5 bases from V and 4 bases from J; bases unmatched to any gene: 8. Germline V CDR1 and CDR2: SNHLY, FYNNEI. The length of the CDR3 is 16 residues. The CDR3 region is CASSRGLADKYNEQFF. CDR3 coding DNA: TGTGCCAGCAGTCGTGGACTAGCGGATAAATACAATGAGCAGTTCTTC.

The CDR3 is CASRSWGADNSPLHF. The CDR3 DNA follows: TGTGCCAGCAGGTCATGGGGGGCCGATAATTCACCCCTCCACTTT. The rearrangement uses TRBV6-5 and TRBJ1-6, with D maybe TRBD1 (6 bases). This CDR3 has 15 amino acids. Germline V gives CDR1 MNHEY, CDR2 SVGAGI. V was cut by 6 bases and J by 5 bases, with 14 bases left in between.

This clonotype appeared many times. The chain is built from TRBV10-3 and TRBJ2-3; 7 bases fit TRBD2. The CDR3 length is 13 residues. The ends lost 7 bases at V and 2 bases at J; junction bases unmatched: 3. The V gene's germline CDR1 is ENHRY and CDR2 SYGVKD. This chain's CDR3 is CAITRDYTDTQYF. In DNA, the CDR3 is TGTGCCATCACCCGGGACTACACAGATACGCAGTATTTT.

This clonotype was counted ten times or more. The chain combines TRBV20-1 with TRBJ2-1; 8 bases fit TRBD2. Trimming took 2 bases from V and 10 from J; bases not matched to a gene: 16. Germline V gene lookup returns CDR1 DFQATT and CDR2 SNEGSKA (reference sequence). The CDR3 is 16 residues long. The CDR3 DNA reads TGCAGTGCTAGACACTTGACCGGGACTAGGATGCAGGAGCAGTTCTTC. This encodes CSARHLTGTRMQEQFF.

The table lists this clonotype with many counts. The chain combines TRBV2 with TRBJ2-2, with a tentative D call TRBD2 (5 bases). V was shortened by 8 bases and J by 3 bases, with 16 bases between the two germline ends. This CDR3 is built from 15 residues. Germline CDR1 reads SNHLY; CDR2 reads FYNNEI. For the CDR3, the DNA is TGTGCCAGCCAACCGAGGGCCTTCGACACCGGGGAGCTGTTTTTT. Its translation: CASQPRAFDTGELFF.

At least ten counts were recorded for this clonotype. This chain connects TRBV20-1 to TRBJ1-5; D unclear. Trimming cost V 3 bases and J 1 base, with 7 bases left between them. Germline lookup yields CDR1 DFQATT and CDR2 SNEGSKA (reference sequence). This CDR3 region has 13 residues. The CDR3 region is CSASASSNQPQHF. The CDR3 DNA reads TGCAGTGCTAGCGCCAGCAGCAATCAGCCCCAGCATTTT.

This clonotype was counted many times. This chain connects TRBV7-8 to TRBJ1-3; tentatively, D is TRBD1 (5 bases). This CDR3 has 16 amino acids. Germline values: CDR1 SGHVS, CDR2 FQNEAQ. V gave up 0 bases and J gave up 3 bases, with 12 bases separating them. The CDR3 coding sequence is TGTGCCAGCAGCTTAGCGACGGGGGGGGATGGAAACACCATATATTTT. Translation: CASSLATGGDGNTIYF.

This clonotype was counted at least ten times. This chain joins TRBV7-3 and TRBJ2-3, with a tentative D call TRBD2 (6 bases). The germline V gene encodes CDR1 SGHTA and CDR2 FQGTGA. Trimming stripped 4 bases from V and 11 bases from J, with 19 bases between. CDR3 length equals 14 residues. CDR3 protein: CASSSGDPHIRQYF. In DNA form, the CDR3 reads TGTGCCAGCAGCTCGGGGGACCCTCACATCCGGCAGTATTTT. The full variable domain, in which reference TRBV7-3 and TRBJ2-3 provide the parts outside the CDR3, is GAGVSQTPSNKVTEKGKYVELRCDPISGHTALYWYRQSLGQGPEFLIYFQGTGAADDSGLPNDRFFAVRPEGSVSTLKIQRTERGDSAVYLCASSSGDPHIRQYFGPGTRLTVL.